This T cell receptor beta chain stems from a study of T cell changes during pregnancy in multiple sclerosis. Generated by immunoSEQ multiplex PCR, the TCRdb table keeps only in-frame clones and is missing some. The sample includes approximately 57,000 clones, 92% of them seen just once. Germline V gene data show CDR1 as KGHSH and CDR2 as LQKENI. V gave up 5 bases and J gave up 8 bases; unmatched junction bases: 12. CDR3 length: 17 residues. The chain uses TRBV18 and TRBJ1-4; TRBD1 matches 12 bases. This clonotype was obtained from a female donor with multiple sclerosis, enrolled in a pregnancy study. Sequencing was performed on CD4+ T cells from peripheral blood mononuclear cells, taken in the second trimester of pregnancy. This chain's CDR3 is CASSTAGTGGPREKLFF. In DNA, the CDR3 is TGTGCCAGCTCAACCGCCGGGACAGGGGGCCCGCGGGAAAAACTGTTTTTT.